The clone carrying this T cell receptor (beta chain) was counted at least ten times. Its cognate antigen is unknown. The data were taken from a study of T-cell reconstitution after alpha-beta-depleted transplantation in children. Whole-study results and caveats: The study reportedly traced alpha-beta T cells about two months after transplant to several hundred expanded graft clones. The origin of high day-60 TCRbeta diversity in some patients lay in surviving recipient T cells and thymic progenitors. At the one-year point after transplant, T-cell counts and TCRbeta diversity were found to come mostly from T cells that had been newly produced.

Preparation of the TCRbeta library involved a method that used unique molecular identifiers. TCRdb redid the calling of the PCR reads with MiXCR, one entry per CDR3 protein. The profile covers around 250,000 distinct CDR3 sequences, with around 8% appearing a single time and roughly 6% taken by the ten largest. CDR3 length equals 11 residues. From germline, CDR1 is MDHEN and CDR2 SYDVKM. The ends were cut back, 6 bases at V and 13 bases at J, with 15 bases in the middle. The clonotype comes from a male patient between 10 and 17 years old who had a stem cell transplant for acute lymphoblastic leukemia, so the T cells may come from the graft donor. The gene calls are TRBV28 and TRBJ1-1; a weak D match, TRBD1 (6 bases). This specimen was PBMCs, mostly from graft donor cells, taken 180 days after TCRalphabeta/CD19-depleted stem cell transplant. The CDR3 nucleotides read TGTGCCAGCAGGAGGGGGGGGTGGGGTTTCTTT. It yields the protein CASRRGGWGFF.